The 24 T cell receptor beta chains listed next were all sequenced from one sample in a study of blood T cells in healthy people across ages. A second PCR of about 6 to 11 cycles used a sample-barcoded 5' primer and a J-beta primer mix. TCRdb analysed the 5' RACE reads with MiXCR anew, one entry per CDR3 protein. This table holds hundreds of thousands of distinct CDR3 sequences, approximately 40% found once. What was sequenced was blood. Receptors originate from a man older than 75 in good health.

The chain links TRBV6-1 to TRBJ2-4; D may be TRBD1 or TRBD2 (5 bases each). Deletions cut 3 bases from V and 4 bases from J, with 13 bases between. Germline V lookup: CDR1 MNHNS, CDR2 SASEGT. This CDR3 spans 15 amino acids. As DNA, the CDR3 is TGTGCCAGCAGTGATGTGGGGGAGTCTAAAAACATTCAGTACTTC. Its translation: CASSDVGESKNIQYF.

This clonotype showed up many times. The DNA for the CDR3 is TGCGCCAGCAGTCCTGACCCATCTGACAGGGGTATTCGGAATGAGCAGTACTTC. Translating gives CASSPDPSDRGIRNEQYF. The chain is built from TRBV10-1 and TRBJ2-7; 8 bases fit TRBD1. Per the germline V gene, CDR1 is WNHNN and CDR2 is SYGVQD (reference sequence). The junction had 22 bases not matched to a gene; V was cut back by 5 bases and J by 7 bases. The CDR3 length is 18 residues.

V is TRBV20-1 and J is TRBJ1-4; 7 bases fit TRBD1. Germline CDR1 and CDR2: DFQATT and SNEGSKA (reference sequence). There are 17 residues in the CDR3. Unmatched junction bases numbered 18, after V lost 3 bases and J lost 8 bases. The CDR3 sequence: CSARPRGGQLIGEKLFF. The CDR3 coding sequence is TGCAGTGCTAGGCCCAGGGGGGGACAGCTCATCGGGGAAAAACTGTTTTTT.

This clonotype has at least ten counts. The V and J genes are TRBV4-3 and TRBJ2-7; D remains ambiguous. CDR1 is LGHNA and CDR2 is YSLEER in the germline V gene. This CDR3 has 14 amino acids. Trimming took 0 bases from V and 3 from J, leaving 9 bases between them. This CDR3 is CASSQDMSGYEQYF. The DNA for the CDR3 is TGCGCCAGCAGCCAAGATATGTCCGGCTACGAGCAGTACTTC.

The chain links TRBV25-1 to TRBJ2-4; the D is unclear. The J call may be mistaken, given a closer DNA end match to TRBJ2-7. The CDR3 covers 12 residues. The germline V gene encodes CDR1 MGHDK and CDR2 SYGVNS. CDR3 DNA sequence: TGTGCCAGCAGCGGCCGAGCCTACGAGCAGTACTTC. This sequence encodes CASSGRAYEQYF.

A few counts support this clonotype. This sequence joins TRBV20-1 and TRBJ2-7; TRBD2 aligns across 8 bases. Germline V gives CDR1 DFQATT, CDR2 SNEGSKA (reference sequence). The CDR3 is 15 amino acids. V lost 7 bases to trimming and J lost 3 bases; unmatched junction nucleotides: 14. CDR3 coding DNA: TGCAGTGTCGCGAAGCAAGCGGGGGCCGGCTACGAGCAGTACTTC. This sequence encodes CSVAKQAGAGYEQYF.

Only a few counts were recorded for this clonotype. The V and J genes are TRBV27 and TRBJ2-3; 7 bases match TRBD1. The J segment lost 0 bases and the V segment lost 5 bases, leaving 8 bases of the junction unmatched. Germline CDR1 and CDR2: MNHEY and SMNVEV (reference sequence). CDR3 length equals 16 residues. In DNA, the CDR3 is TGTGCCAGCAGTCTCGGGACAGCATATAGCACAGATACGCAGTATTTT. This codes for CASSLGTAYSTDTQYF.

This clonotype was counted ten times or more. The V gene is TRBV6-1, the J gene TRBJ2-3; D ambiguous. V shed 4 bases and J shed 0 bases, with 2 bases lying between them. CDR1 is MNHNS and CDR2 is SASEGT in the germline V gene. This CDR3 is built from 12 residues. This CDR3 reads CASSGSTDTQYF. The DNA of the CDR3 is TGTGCCAGCAGTGGTAGCACAGATACGCAGTATTTT.

DNA of the CDR3: TGCAGCGTTGACGAACAGGGGAGCGAGCAGTACTTC. Translated: CSVDEQGSEQYF. This chain connects TRBV29-1 to TRBJ2-7; 7 bases fit TRBD1. This CDR3 is 12 amino acids long. With 3 bases clipped from V and 6 bases from J, the junction kept 5 bases outside the gene matches. Germline loops: CDR1 SQVTM, CDR2 ANQGSEA.

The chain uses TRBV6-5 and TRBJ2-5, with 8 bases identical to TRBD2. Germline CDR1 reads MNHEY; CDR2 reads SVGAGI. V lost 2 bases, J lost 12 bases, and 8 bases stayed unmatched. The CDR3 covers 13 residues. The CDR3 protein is CASSYTPGLEEYF. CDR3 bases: TGTGCCAGCAGTTACACTCCGGGACTAGAAGAGTACTTC.

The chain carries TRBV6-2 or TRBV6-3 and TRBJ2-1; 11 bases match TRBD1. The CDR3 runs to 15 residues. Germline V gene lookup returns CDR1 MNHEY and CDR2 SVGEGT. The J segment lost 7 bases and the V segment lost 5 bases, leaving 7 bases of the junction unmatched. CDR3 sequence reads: CASSRTGGAGNEQFF. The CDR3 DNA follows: TGTGCCAGCAGTCGGACAGGGGGCGCTGGGAATGAGCAGTTCTTC.

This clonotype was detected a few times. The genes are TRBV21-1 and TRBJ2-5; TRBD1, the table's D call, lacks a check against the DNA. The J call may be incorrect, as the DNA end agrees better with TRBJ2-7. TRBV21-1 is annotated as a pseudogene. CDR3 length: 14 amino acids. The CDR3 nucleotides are TGTGCCAGCAGCAAAGATAGGACAGGGGCCGAGCAGTACTTC. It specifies CASSKDRTGAEQYF.

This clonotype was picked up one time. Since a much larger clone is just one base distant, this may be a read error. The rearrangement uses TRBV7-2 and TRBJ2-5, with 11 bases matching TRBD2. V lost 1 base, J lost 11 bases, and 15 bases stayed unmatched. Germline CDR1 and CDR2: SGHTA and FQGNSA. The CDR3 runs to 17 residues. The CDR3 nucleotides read TGTGCCAGCAGCTTAGTGGGGGGACTAGCGGTATACAATGAGCAGTACTTC. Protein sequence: CASSLVGGLAVYNEQYF. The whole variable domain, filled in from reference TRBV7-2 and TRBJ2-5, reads GAGVSQSPSNKVTEKGKDVELRCDPISGHTALYWYRQSLGQGLEFLIYFQGNSAPDKSGLPSDRFSAERTGGSVSTLTIQRTQQEDSAVYLCASSLVGGLAVYNEQYFGPGTRLLVL.

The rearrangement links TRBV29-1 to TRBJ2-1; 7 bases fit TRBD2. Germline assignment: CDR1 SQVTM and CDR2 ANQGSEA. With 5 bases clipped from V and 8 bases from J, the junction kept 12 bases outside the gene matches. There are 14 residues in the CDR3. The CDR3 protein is CSVRGGRAWDEQFF. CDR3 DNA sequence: TGCAGCGTTCGAGGAGGGAGGGCCTGGGATGAGCAGTTCTTC.

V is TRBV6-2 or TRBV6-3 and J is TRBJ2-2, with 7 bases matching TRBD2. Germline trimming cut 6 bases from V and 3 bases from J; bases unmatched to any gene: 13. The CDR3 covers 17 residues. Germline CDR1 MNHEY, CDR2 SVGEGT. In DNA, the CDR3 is TGTGCCAGCAGGCCTCCCTCGGGAGGTAAGTACACCGGGGAGCTGTTTTTT. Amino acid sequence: CASRPPSGGKYTGELFF.

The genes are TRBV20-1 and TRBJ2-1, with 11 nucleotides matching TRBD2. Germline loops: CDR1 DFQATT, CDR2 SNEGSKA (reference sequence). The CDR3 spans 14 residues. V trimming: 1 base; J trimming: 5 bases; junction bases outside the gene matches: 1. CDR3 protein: CSARVTSGDNEQFF. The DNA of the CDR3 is TGCAGTGCTAGAGTGACTAGCGGGGACAATGAGCAGTTCTTC.

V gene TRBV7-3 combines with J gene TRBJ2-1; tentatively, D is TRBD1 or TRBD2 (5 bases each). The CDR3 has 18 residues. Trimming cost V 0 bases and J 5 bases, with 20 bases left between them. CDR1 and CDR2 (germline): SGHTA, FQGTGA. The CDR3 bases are TGTGCCAGCAGCTTAACGCTCCCGGGACGAGCGATGGACAATGAGCAGTTCTTC. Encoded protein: CASSLTLPGRAMDNEQFF.

The CDR3 protein is CATSRVSAGVYEQYF. CDR3 nucleotide sequence: TGTGCCACCAGCAGGGTCTCCGCGGGAGTCTACGAGCAGTACTTC. The chain has TRBV15 and TRBJ2-7, with 7 bases that match TRBD2. Trimming at V came to 3 bases and at J to 3 bases, leaving 8 bases not matched to a gene. The CDR3 sequence is 15 residues long. Germline values: CDR1 LNHNV, CDR2 YYDKDF (reference sequence).

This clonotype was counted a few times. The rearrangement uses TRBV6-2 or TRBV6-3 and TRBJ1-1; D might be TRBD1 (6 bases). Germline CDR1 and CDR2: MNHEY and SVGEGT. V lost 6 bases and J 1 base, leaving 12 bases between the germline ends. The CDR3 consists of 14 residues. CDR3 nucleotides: TGTGCCAGCAGCCGTGGGACAAGGAACACTGAAGCTTTCTTT. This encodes CASSRGTRNTEAFF.

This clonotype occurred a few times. The CDR3 DNA is TGCGCCAGCAGTGTTGGGTCGGGAGGGCCCCATGAGCAGTTCTTC. It yields the protein CASSVGSGGPHEQFF. V is TRBV5-1 and J is TRBJ2-1; 8 positions match TRBD2. Germline CDR1 SGHRS, CDR2 YFSETQ. The CDR3 length is 15 residues. V shed 5 bases and J 8 bases; nucleotides not matched to a gene: 12.

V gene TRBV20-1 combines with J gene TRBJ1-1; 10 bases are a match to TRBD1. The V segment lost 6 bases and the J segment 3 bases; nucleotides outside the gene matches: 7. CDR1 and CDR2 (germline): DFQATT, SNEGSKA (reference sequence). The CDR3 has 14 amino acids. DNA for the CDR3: TGCAGTGCGAGACAGGGGGCAGGAGACACTGAAGCTTTCTTT. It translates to CSARQGAGDTEAFF.

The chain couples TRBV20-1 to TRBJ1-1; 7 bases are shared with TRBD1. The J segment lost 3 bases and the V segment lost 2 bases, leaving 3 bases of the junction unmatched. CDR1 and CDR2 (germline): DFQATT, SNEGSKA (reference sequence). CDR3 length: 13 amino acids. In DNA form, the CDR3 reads TGCAGTGCTAGACAGGGGACAGACACTGAAGCTTTCTTT. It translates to CSARQGTDTEAFF.

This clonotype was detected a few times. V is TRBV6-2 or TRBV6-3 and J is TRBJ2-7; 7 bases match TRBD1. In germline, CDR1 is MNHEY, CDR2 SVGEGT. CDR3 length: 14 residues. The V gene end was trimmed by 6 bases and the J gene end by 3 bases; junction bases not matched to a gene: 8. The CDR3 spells CASRSGTASYEQYF. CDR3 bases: TGTGCCAGCAGATCCGGGACAGCAAGCTACGAGCAGTACTTC.

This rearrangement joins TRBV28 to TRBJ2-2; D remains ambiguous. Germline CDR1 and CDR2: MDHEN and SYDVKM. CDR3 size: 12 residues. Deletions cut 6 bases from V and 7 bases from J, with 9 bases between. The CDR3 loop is CASRRGHGELFF. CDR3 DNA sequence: TGTGCCAGCAGGCGCGGTCACGGGGAGCTGTTTTTT.